Listed below are T cell receptor beta chains from one sample, sequenced in a study of blood T cell repertoires in COVID-19. Here immunoSEQ multiplex PCR was the method, and the copy in TCRdb shows in-frame clones only, minus some. The sample records over 150,000 clones, less than 90% being singletons. Sequencing was carried out using peripheral blood. These receptors were taken from a young man with active or convalescent COVID-19. CDR3s include the opening cysteine and the closing phenylalanine or tryptophan. D genes are given only for firm matches. For some rows the clone size is stated as once, few or many, or as a class when expanded; others skip it.

v_call	clone_size	j_call	d_call	cdr3_nt	cdr3_aa
TRBV6-5	.	TRBJ1-1	TRBD1	TGTGCCAGCAGAACAGGGGAGAACACTGAAGCTTTCTTT	CASRTGENTEAFF
TRBV12-3/TRBV12-4	few	TRBJ2-7	TRBD1	TGTGCCAGCAGTTACAGGGGCGAGCAGTACTTC	CASSYRGEQYF
TRBV5-1	.	TRBJ2-6	.	TGCGCCAGCAGCCTACTGGGACAAATCTCTGGGGCCAACGTCCTGACTTTC	CASSLLGQISGANVLTF
TRBV25-1	.	TRBJ2-7	TRBD1	TGTGCCAGCAGTCGTTCTATGCCTTCGGACAGGGACGGCTACGAGCAGTACTTC	CASSRSMPSDRDGYEQYF
TRBV11-2	few	TRBJ2-7	.	TGTGCCAGCAGCTTTCCCACAGGGAGTAATCCCTACGAGCAGTACTTC	CASSFPTGSNPYEQYF
TRBV3-1/TRBV3-2	.	TRBJ1-2	TRBD1	TGTGCCAGCAGCCAAACAAAACCGGGACAGTCTGGCTACACCTTC	CASSQTKPGQSGYTF
TRBV10-1	.	TRBJ2-3	TRBD2	TGCGCCAGCAGTGAGGGGAGGGTATTTGGAGATACGCAGTATTTT	CASSEGRVFGDTQYF
TRBV6-6	.	TRBJ1-5	.	TGTGCCAGCAGTTACGAGGGCCTTTCCGGTCAGCCCCAGCATTTT	CASSYEGLSGQPQHF
TRBV19	.	TRBJ2-2	TRBD1	TGTGCCAGTTCGAAGATGACAGGGGTTTCCTATACCGGGGAGCTGTTTTTT	CASSKMTGVSYTGELFF
TRBV7-9	once	TRBJ1-1	.	TGTGCCAGCAGGCCCTCGGGGGGCACTGAAGCTTTCTTT	CASRPSGGTEAFF
TRBV6-5	.	TRBJ1-2	.	TGTGCCAGCATGGTGGGGAGGGCTAACTATGGCTACACCTTC	CASMVGRANYGYTF
TRBV7-2	few	TRBJ2-2	TRBD2	TGTGCCAGCAGCCTACATCGGACTAGCGGGAGTTCCGGCACCGGGGAGCTGTTTTTT	CASSLHRTSGSSGTGELFF
TRBV5-1	.	TRBJ2-5	.	TGCGCCAGCAGCCAAACAGGGCGGCAGACCCAGTACTTC	CASSQTGRQTQYF
TRBV5-1	.	TRBJ1-3	TRBD1	TGCGCCAGCAGCTCTTCAGGGGGTGCGGCTGGAAACACCATATATTTT	CASSSSGGAAGNTIYF
TRBV3-1/TRBV3-2	.	TRBJ1-1	TRBD1	TGTGCCAGCAGCTCGACAGGGTCAATGAACACTGAAGCTTTCTTT	CASSSTGSMNTEAFF
TRBV5-5	.	TRBJ1-2	TRBD1	TGTGCCAGCAGCCAAGGGACAGGGGGCGGCTATGGCTACACCTTC	CASSQGTGGGYGYTF